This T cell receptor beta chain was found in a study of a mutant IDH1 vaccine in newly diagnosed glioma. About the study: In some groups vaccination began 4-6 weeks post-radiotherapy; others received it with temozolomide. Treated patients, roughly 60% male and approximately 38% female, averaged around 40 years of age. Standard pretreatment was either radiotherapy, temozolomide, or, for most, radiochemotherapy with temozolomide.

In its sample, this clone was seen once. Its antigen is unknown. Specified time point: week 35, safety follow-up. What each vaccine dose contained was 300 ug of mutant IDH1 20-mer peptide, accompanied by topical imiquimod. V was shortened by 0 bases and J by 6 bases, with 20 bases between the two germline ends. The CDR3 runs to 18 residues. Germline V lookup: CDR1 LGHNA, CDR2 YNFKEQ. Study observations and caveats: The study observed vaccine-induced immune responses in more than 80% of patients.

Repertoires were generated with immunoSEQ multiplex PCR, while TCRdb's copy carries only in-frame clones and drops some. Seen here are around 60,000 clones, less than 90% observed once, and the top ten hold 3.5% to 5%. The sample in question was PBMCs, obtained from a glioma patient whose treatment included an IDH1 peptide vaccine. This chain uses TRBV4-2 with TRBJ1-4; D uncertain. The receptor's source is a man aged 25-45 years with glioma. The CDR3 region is CASSQEWSGSASYEKLFF. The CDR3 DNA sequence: TGTGCCAGCAGCCAAGAGTGGTCAGGCAGCGCAAGCTATGAAAAACTGTTTTTT.